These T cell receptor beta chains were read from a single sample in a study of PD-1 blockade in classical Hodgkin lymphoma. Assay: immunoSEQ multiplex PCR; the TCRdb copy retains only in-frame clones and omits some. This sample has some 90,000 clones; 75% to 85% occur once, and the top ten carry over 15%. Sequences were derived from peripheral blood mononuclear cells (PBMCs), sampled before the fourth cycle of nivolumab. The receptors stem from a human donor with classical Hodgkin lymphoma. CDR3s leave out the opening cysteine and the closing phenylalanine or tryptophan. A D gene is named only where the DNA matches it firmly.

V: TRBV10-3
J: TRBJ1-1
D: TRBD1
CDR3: AISDRDSLNTEAF

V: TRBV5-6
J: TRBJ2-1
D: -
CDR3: ASSLGSDGEQF

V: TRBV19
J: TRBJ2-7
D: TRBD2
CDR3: ASSIRRGTEQY

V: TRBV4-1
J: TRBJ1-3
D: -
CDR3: ASSQVGSRWYTIY

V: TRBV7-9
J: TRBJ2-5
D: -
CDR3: ASERASSAETQY

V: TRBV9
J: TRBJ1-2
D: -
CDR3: ASSGGAFGYGYT

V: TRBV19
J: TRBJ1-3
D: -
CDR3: ASTMGGPGNTIY

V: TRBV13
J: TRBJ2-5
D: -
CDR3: ASSLHQETQY

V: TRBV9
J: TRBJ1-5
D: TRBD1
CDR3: ASSPGDSHQPQH

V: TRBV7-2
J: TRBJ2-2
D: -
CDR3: ASSLAANTGELF

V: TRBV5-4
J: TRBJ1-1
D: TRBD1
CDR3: ASSPDRVARTEAF

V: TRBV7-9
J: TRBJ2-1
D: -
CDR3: ASKPGLIYNEQF

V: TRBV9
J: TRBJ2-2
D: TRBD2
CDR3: ASSVLGTSGSRGELF

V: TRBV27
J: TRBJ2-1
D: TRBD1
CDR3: ASSLGQGFGEQF

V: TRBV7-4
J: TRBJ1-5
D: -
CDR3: ASSLVPSRRNQPQH

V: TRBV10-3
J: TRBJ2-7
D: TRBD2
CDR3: AISESGGRLLYEQY

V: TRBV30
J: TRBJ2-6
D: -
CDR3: AWSYRHGESGANVLT

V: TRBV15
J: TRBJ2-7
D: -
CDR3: ATGSRSYEQY

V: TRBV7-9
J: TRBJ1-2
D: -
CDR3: ASSLEANYGYT

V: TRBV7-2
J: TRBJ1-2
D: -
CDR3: ASSSTFTGRVWGYT